These 10 T cell receptor beta chains were all obtained from the same sample, sequenced in a study of shared clonotypes between healthy human individuals. The assay was immunoSEQ multiplex PCR, and TCRdb's table has in-frame clones only and misses some. The sample consists of a few million clones, around 95% of them appearing once. Naive-designated CD8 cells lacked CD45RO, were positively enriched for CCR7, and omitted terminally differentiated effector memory CD45RA+ cells. Sequencing was done on a sample of naive CD8+ T cells from PBMCs. The receptors here all came from a man aged 18 to 30 in good health. Some clones in this sample may be carry-over from other donors' samples.

The gene calls are TRBV4-1 and TRBJ1-1; 8 bases align to TRBD1. The CDR3 sequence is 14 residues long. Germline CDR1 and CDR2: MGHRA and YSYEKL. Trimming at V came to 4 bases and at J to 4 bases, leaving 5 bases not matched to a gene. CDR3 in DNA: TGCGCCAGCAGCCCCAGACAGGGGAGCACTGAAGCTTTCTTT. This encodes CASSPRQGSTEAFF.

V gene TRBV13 combines with J gene TRBJ1-1, with D possibly being TRBD1 (6 bases). This CDR3 is built from 13 residues. Per the germline V gene, CDR1 is PRHDT and CDR2 is FYEKMQ (reference sequence). The V end lost 5 bases, the J end lost 3 bases, and 10 bases lay between the germline ends. CDR3 DNA sequence: TGTGCCAGCAGCCGCCGGGGGCACACTGAAGCTTTCTTT. Translating gives CASSRRGHTEAFF.

The chain has TRBV6-1 and TRBJ1-3; D unclear. V lost 11 bases and J 4 bases, leaving 18 bases between the germline ends. The CDR3 totals 14 residues. Germline CDR1 reads MNHNS; CDR2 reads SASEGT. This CDR3 is CAVELGLRGNTIYF. In DNA, the CDR3 is TGTGCCGTCGAACTGGGATTACGAGGAAACACCATATATTTT.

The V gene is TRBV30, the J gene TRBJ1-2; D unclear. The germline V gene has CDR1 GTSNPN and CDR2 SVGIG (reference sequence). Trimming took off 2 bases at V and 1 base at J, with 11 bases between the two ends. This CDR3 region has 14 residues. The CDR3 loop is CAWSSDSFNYGYTF. The CDR3 region has the DNA TGTGCCTGGAGTTCAGATTCCTTTAACTATGGCTACACCTTC. Full variable domain (remainder filled in from reference TRBV30 and TRBJ1-2): SQTIHQWPATLVQPVGSPLSLECTVEGTSNPNLYWYRQAAGRGLQLLFYSVGIGQISSEVPQNLSASRPQDRQFILSSKKLLLSDSGFYLCAWSSDSFNYGYTFGSGTRLTVV.

This chain joins TRBV14 and TRBJ2-2, with 7 bases identical to TRBD1. Losses at the gene ends were 0 bases for V and 5 bases for J; bases not matched to a gene: 9. The CDR3 is 17 residues long. Germline V gives CDR1 SGHDN, CDR2 FVKESK. The CDR3 DNA reads TGTGCCAGCAGCCAAGATTTTAACAGGGGTATTACCGGGGAGCTGTTTTTT. Protein product: CASSQDFNRGITGELFF.

This chain connects TRBV28 to TRBJ2-1, with a weak D call TRBD2 (6 bases). This CDR3 contains 13 residues. CDR1 is MDHEN and CDR2 is SYDVKM in the germline V gene. The CDR3 region has the DNA TGTGCGGTGGGGCGGGGTCCCTACAATGAGCAGTTCTTC. Its protein product is CAVGRGPYNEQFF.

This chain connects TRBV7-8 to TRBJ2-1; 12 positions agree with TRBD2. Germline assignment: CDR1 SGHVS and CDR2 FQNEAQ. The junction had 8 bases not matched to a gene; V was cut back by 2 bases and J by 9 bases. The CDR3 contains 16 residues. CDR3 nucleotide sequence: TGTGCCAGCAGCTTACTTCTTCTAGCGGGAGGGGCTGAGCAGTTCTTC. Residues: CASSLLLLAGGAEQFF. The full variable domain, its missing parts supplied by reference TRBV7-8 and TRBJ2-1, is GAGVSQSPRYKVAKRGQDVALRCDPISGHVSLFWYQQALGQGPEFLTYFQNEAQLDKSGLPSDRFFAERPEGSVSTLKIQRTQQEDSAVYLCASSLLLLAGGAEQFFGPGTRLTVL.

The V call is TRBV28, the J call TRBJ1-2, with a possible D match to TRBD1 (6 bases). Trimming shortened V by 4 bases and J by 6 bases, and 18 bases separated the two germline ends. Germline V gene data show CDR1 as MDHEN and CDR2 as SYDVKM. This CDR3 has 15 residues. CDR3 coding DNA: TGTGCCAGCAGTTCGCTCGACTACAGGGCGAATGGCTACACCTTC. Its translation is CASSSLDYRANGYTF.

The gene calls are TRBV27 and TRBJ2-5; TRBD1 matches at 8 bases. The V segment lost 6 bases and the J segment 4 bases; nucleotides outside the gene matches: 7. The CDR3 sequence is 14 residues long. CDR1 and CDR2 from the germline V gene are MNHEY and SMNVEV (reference sequence). CDR3 coding DNA: TGTGCCAGCAGGATCAGGGGGCTCGGAGAGACCCAGTACTTC. This translates into CASRIRGLGETQYF.

The gene calls are TRBV9 and TRBJ2-6, with a possible D match to TRBD2 (5 bases). The CDR3 totals 16 residues. From germline, CDR1 is SGDLS and CDR2 YYNGEE. V lost 4 bases to trimming and J lost 0 bases, with 11 bases between them. The DNA for the CDR3 is TGTGCCAGCAGCAAGGAGGTGGACTCTGGGGCCAACGTCCTGACTTTC. This gives the protein CASSKEVDSGANVLTF.